Presented here are 17 T cell receptor beta chains from one specimen sequenced in a study of CD8 T cells in ankylosing spondylitis. TCRdb re-derived calls from the 5' RACE reads in MiXCR, one entry per CDR3 protein. The data show roughly 150,000 distinct CDR3 sequences, about 7% seen once. Sequenced input: blood, either unsorted or a sorted T cell fraction (not recorded which). All receptors come from a female donor with ankylosing spondylitis or in good health (not recorded which).

This clonotype was recorded many times. The CDR3 coding sequence is TGCAGTGCTCCCCGGGGGGGCCTAGATACGCAGTATTTT. As protein: CSAPRGGLDTQYF. The V gene is TRBV20-1, the J gene TRBJ2-3; 8 bases map to TRBD2. The J segment lost 5 bases and the V segment lost 5 bases, leaving 6 bases of the junction unmatched. Germline values: CDR1 DFQATT, CDR2 SNEGSKA (reference sequence). The CDR3 is made up of 13 amino acids.

The chain carries TRBV30 and TRBJ1-2; weak D call: TRBD1 (6 bases). Germline values: CDR1 GTSNPN, CDR2 SVGIG (reference sequence). The V end lost 3 bases, the J end lost 5 bases, and 19 bases lay between the germline ends. The CDR3 length is 15 residues. The DNA for the CDR3 is TGTGCCTGGAGATTACAGGGTCCCGGCTCGTATGGCTACACCTTC. It translates to CAWRLQGPGSYGYTF.

This clonotype was seen many times. This chain uses TRBV29-1 with TRBJ1-1; weak D call: TRBD1 (5 bases). This CDR3 has 14 amino acids. Germline assignment: CDR1 SQVTM and CDR2 ANQGSEA. Trimming left V 5 bases short and J 5 bases short, with 18 bases between. The DNA for the CDR3 is TGCAGCGTTCGCGGCCTCTGGGGGGTGACTGAAGCTTTCTTT. It is translated as CSVRGLWGVTEAFF.

The V gene is TRBV7-2, the J gene TRBJ1-5, with TRBD1 as a possible D gene (6 bases). V was cut by 1 base and J by 7 bases, with 17 bases left in between. Germline values: CDR1 SGHTA, CDR2 FQGNSA. This CDR3 comprises 16 residues. CDR3: CASSLGPPGAGQPQHF. In DNA, the CDR3 is TGTGCCAGCAGCTTAGGCCCCCCAGGGGCGGGACAGCCCCAGCATTTT.

This clonotype was recorded at least ten times. This chain joins TRBV24-1 and TRBJ2-3, with 12 bases lining up with TRBD2. J lost 4 bases, V lost 4 bases, and 5 bases had no gene match. The CDR3 totals 16 residues. CDR1 and CDR2 from the germline V gene are KGHDR and SFDVKD. The CDR3 bases are TGTGCCACCAGTGACTCACTAGCGGGGGGCTCAGATACGCAGTATTTT. Translating it yields CATSDSLAGGSDTQYF.

This clonotype was counted only a few times. The rearrangement uses TRBV9 and TRBJ2-7, with 9 bases aligning to TRBD1. The germline gives CDR1 SGDLS, CDR2 YYNGEE. This CDR3 has 15 residues. The J segment lost 9 bases and the V segment lost 4 bases, leaving 14 bases of the junction unmatched. CDR3 in DNA: TGTGCCAGCAGCTTGCTGGGACAGGGCCCCGGAGGGCAGTACTTC. Translated: CASSLLGQGPGGQYF.

Worth noting for this clonotype: A single base separates this from a much larger clone, so it may be a read error. The rearrangement joins TRBV12-3 or TRBV12-4 to TRBJ2-1, with D perhaps given as TRBD1 or TRBD2 (5 bases each). V was clipped by 3 bases and J by 5 bases, with 14 bases between them. This CDR3 is 15 amino acids long. The CDR3 coding sequence is TGTGCCAGCAGTTTGGGGGACGCCCCCCACAATGAGCAGTTCTTC. This codes for CASSLGDAPHNEQFF.

The rearrangement links TRBV12-3 or TRBV12-4 to TRBJ2-5; D is ambiguous. The V end lost 3 bases, the J end lost 7 bases, and 6 bases lay between the germline ends. The CDR3 runs to 11 residues. The CDR3 DNA reads TGTGCCAGCAGTTTTTTTGGGACCCAGTACTTC. Protein sequence: CASSFFGTQYF.

This clonotype was seen a few times. One base away lies a much larger clone, so this may be a sequencing read error. The CDR3 DNA sequence: TGTGTCAGCAGTCCCACGGGCTGGGGGGCCTACGAGCAGTACTTC. Translated, it gives CVSSPTGWGAYEQYF. The chain couples TRBV27 to TRBJ2-7, with D maybe TRBD2 (6 bases). This CDR3 has 15 amino acids. CDR1 and CDR2 from the germline V gene are MNHEY and SMNVEV (reference sequence).

In its sample, this clonotype was seen many times. V gene TRBV27 combines with J gene TRBJ1-1; TRBD1 might be the D (5 bases). The CDR3 length is 13 residues. Germline V gene data show CDR1 as MNHEY and CDR2 as SMNVEV (reference sequence). The ends were cut back, 11 bases at V and 11 bases at J, with 24 bases in the middle. CDR3 in DNA: TGTGCCTCCTCCTGGGGGGTTACTTTCGCGGCTTTCTTT. Translation: CASSWGVTFAAFF.

This clonotype was counted many times. The V call is TRBV5-4, the J call TRBJ2-1; TRBD1 might be the D (6 bases). V lost 5 bases, J lost 2 bases, and 17 bases lay in between. The CDR3 extends over 16 amino acids. Germline V CDR1 and CDR2: SGHNT, YYREEE (reference sequence). Here the CDR3 DNA reads TGTGCCAGCAGTCCTGATGACAGGCTGACCTACAATGAGCAGTTCTTC. Amino acids: CASSPDDRLTYNEQFF.

This clonotype came up many times. The chain uses TRBV10-3 and TRBJ2-2; 11 bases line up with TRBD2. The junction had 4 bases not matched to a gene; V was cut back by 6 bases and J by 4 bases. CDR1 and CDR2 (germline): ENHRY, SYGVKD. The CDR3 loop spans 15 amino acids. The CDR3 sequence: CAIRNTSGGTGELFF. CDR3 nucleotide sequence: TGTGCCATCAGGAACACTAGCGGGGGCACCGGGGAGCTGTTTTTT.

This clonotype was observed many times. The chain couples TRBV12-3 or TRBV12-4 to TRBJ1-1, with a weak D call TRBD1 (5 bases). The V gene lost 3 bases and the J gene lost 4 bases, with 9 bases spanning the gap. This CDR3 region has 13 residues. The CDR3 coding sequence is TGTGCCAGCAGTTTCCAGGGAGGCACTGAAGCTTTCTTT. It translates to CASSFQGGTEAFF.

This clonotype was seen at least ten times. V usage is TRBV3-1 and J usage is TRBJ1-2, with unresolved D. Trimming shortened V by 8 bases and J by 2 bases, and 9 bases separated the two germline ends. CDR1 LGHDT and CDR2 YNNKEL come from the germline V gene (reference sequence). The CDR3 has 12 residues. The CDR3 spells CASLDGNYGYTF. CDR3 bases: TGTGCCAGCCTTGACGGGAACTATGGCTACACCTTC.

The chain uses TRBV20-1 and TRBJ1-5; no clear D. The CDR3 is 12 residues long. Per the germline V gene, CDR1 is DFQATT and CDR2 is SNEGSKA (reference sequence). V was shortened by 6 bases and J by 3 bases, with 9 bases between the two germline ends. CDR3 coding DNA: TGCAGTGCCAGAAGATCCAATCAGCCCCAGCATTTT. Amino acids: CSARRSNQPQHF.

Many counts were recorded for this clonotype. This sequence joins TRBV27 and TRBJ2-1, with a tentative D call TRBD1 (6 bases). The CDR3 runs to 15 residues. V was clipped by 6 bases and J by 0 bases, with 12 bases between them. Germline V gene lookup returns CDR1 MNHEY and CDR2 SMNVEV (reference sequence). The CDR3 DNA follows: TGTGCCAGCAGCAGACAGGAGAGCTCCTACAATGAGCAGTTCTTC. This translates into CASSRQESSYNEQFF.

This clonotype has at least ten counts. The CDR3 reads CSASPTELSNQPQHF. The CDR3 DNA reads TGCAGTGCTAGCCCGACAGAGCTTAGCAATCAGCCCCAGCATTTT. V and J are TRBV20-1 and TRBJ1-5; perhaps TRBD1 as D (5 bases). Trimming removed 3 bases at V and 0 bases at J, with 12 bases between. The CDR3 has 15 amino acids. From germline, CDR1 is DFQATT and CDR2 SNEGSKA (reference sequence).